The rows below give T cell receptor beta chains drawn from one sample of a study of cytomegalovirus exposure and HLA in healthy donors. The assay was immunoSEQ multiplex PCR, and TCRdb's table has in-frame clones only and misses some. The repertoire holds under 200,000 clones, with approximately 78% as singletons. The sample taken for sequencing was PBMCs. The receptors here all came from a male donor in good health and CMV-seropositive. CDR3s include the opening cysteine and the closing phenylalanine or tryptophan.

TRBV2,TRBJ1-2,CASSVGEDYGYTF
TRBV6-5,TRBJ2-3,CASSYSSGGATDTQYF
TRBV7-2,TRBJ2-7,CASSTLAGANYEQYF
TRBV5-1,TRBJ2-7,CASSSGQATYEQYF
TRBV5-1,TRBJ2-2,CASSRQGGETGELFF
TRBV29-1,TRBJ2-5,CSVLIPKGDKTQYF
TRBV2,TRBJ2-1,CASSPAGGGEQFF
TRBV28,TRBJ1-1,CASSPQGRAEAFF
TRBV5-6,TRBJ1-3,CASSWGGGSGNTIYF
TRBV27,TRBJ2-6,CASRETGGKGGANVLTF
TRBV30,TRBJ1-4,CAWSRTGGREKLFF
TRBV7-2,TRBJ2-7,CASSVSSGGLSYEQYF
TRBV4-3,TRBJ1-2,CASSQDRAGYGYTF
TRBV2,TRBJ2-1,CASSVLAGGVDEQFF
TRBV11-2,TRBJ2-2,CASSLLLPTGLTTGELFF